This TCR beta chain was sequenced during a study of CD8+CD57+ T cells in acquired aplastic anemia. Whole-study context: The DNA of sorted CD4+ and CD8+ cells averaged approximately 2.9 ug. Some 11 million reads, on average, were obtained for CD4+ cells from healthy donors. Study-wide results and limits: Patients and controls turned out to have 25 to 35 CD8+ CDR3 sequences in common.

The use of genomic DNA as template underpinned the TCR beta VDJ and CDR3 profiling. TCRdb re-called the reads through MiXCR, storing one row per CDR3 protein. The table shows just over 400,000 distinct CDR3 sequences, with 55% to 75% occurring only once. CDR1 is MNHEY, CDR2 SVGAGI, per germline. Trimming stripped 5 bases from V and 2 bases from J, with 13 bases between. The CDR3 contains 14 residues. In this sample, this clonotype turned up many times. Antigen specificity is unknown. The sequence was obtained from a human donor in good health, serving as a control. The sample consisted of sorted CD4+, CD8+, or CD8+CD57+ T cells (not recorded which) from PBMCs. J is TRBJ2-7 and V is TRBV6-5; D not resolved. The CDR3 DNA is TGTGCCAGCAGTCCAGCGACACGGGCCTACGAGCAGTACTTC. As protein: CASSPATRAYEQYF.